This section outlines one TCR beta chain sequence together with its context. The antigen is undetermined. The source of the sample is a study of cytomegalovirus exposure and HLA in healthy donors. The CDR3 covers 18 residues. CDR1 and CDR2 from the germline V gene are GTSNPN and SVGIG (reference sequence). The V and J ends lost 3 bases and 0 bases, in that order; junction bases with no gene match: 14. Study results and limitations: A missense variant in DCLRE1C was later tied to TCR beta V- and J-gene trimming. Upon later analysis, TCR association rates were observed to vary by HLA locus, being highest for DRB1 and lowest for HLA-C. With high specificity and sensitivity, the classifier reportedly diagnosed cytomegalovirus status.

The primer mix had 60 Vbeta and 13 Jbeta primers. Using immunoSEQ multiplex PCR, the repertoire was profiled, and TCRdb retains in-frame clones only, with some absent. The sample data list approximately 68,000 clones. This TCR derives from a female donor in good health and CMV-seropositive. Sequencing was performed on PBMCs. This chain joins TRBV30 and TRBJ1-1, with 9 bases lining up with TRBD1. The CDR3 protein is CAWRGGTGYSLMNTEAFF. In DNA, the CDR3 is TGTGCCTGGAGGGGCGGGACAGGGTATTCCTTAATGAACACTGAAGCTTTCTTT.